The 21 T cell receptor beta chains presented below share a single source sample, sequenced in a study of blood T cell repertoires in COVID-19. Profiling relied on immunoSEQ multiplex PCR, and the TCRdb table lists in-frame clones only, not all of them. This sample yields roughly 380,000 clones, of which about 92% are seen a single time; around 3.9% belongs to the top ten. Sequenced: peripheral blood. The receptors originated from a woman aged 55-70 years with COVID-19, enrolled during active disease.

In the case of this clone: Other DNA sequences from this sample encode an identical CDR3 as well. This rearrangement joins TRBV4-1 to TRBJ1-1; 8 nucleotides align to TRBD1. V trimming: 1 base; J trimming: 2 bases; junction bases outside the gene matches: 3. The germline gives CDR1 MGHRA, CDR2 YSYEKL. The CDR3 has 15 amino acids. CDR3 sequence (DNA): TGCGCCAGCAGCCAAGGACAGGGGCCAAACACTGAAGCTTTCTTT. It encodes CASSQGQGPNTEAFF.

The chain carries TRBV2 and TRBJ2-7; TRBD2 matches at 8 bases. Per germline, CDR1 SNHLY and CDR2 FYNNEI. V lost 6 bases, J lost 9 bases, and 7 bases stayed unmatched. CDR3 length: 12 residues. The CDR3, as DNA: TGTGCCAGCAGACTAGCGGCCGGGGTGCAGTACTTC. Translated, it gives CASRLAAGVQYF.

J is TRBJ2-2 and V is TRBV4-2; 9 nucleotides line up with TRBD2. Per the germline V gene, CDR1 is LGHNA and CDR2 is YNFKEQ. The CDR3 covers 17 residues. J gave up 6 bases and V 0 bases, and 8 bases lay outside the gene matches. CDR3 residues: CASSQDPGGGASGELFF. For the CDR3, the DNA is TGTGCCAGCAGCCAAGACCCCGGCGGGGGGGCCTCCGGGGAGCTGTTTTTT.

The V and J genes are TRBV29-1 and TRBJ2-3, with 8 bases that match TRBD2. This CDR3 has 15 amino acids. V shed 3 bases, J shed 3 bases, and the junction held 8 bases outside the gene matches. CDR1 is SQVTM and CDR2 is ANQGSEA in the germline V gene. The CDR3 protein is CSVEGRGGHTDTQYF. The CDR3 DNA is TGCAGCGTTGAGGGCCGCGGGGGGCATACAGATACGCAGTATTTT.

The V call is TRBV28, the J call TRBJ1-5; 7 bases agree with TRBD1. The V gene end was trimmed by 5 bases and the J gene end by 7 bases; junction bases not matched to a gene: 5. CDR1 is MDHEN and CDR2 is SYDVKM in the germline V gene. CDR3 length equals 13 residues. CDR3 sequence: CASSQGGEQPQHF. In DNA form, the CDR3 reads TGTGCCAGCAGTCAGGGGGGAGAGCAGCCCCAGCATTTT.

The J gene is TRBJ1-5, the V gene TRBV6-5, with TRBD1 matching 10 bases. The germline gives CDR1 MNHEY, CDR2 SVGAGI. J was trimmed by 3 bases and V by 8 bases; bases with no gene match: 7. The CDR3 consists of 15 residues. CDR3 in DNA: TGTGCCAGCCGGGACAGGGGTCTCTCCAATCAGCCCCAGCATTTT. Amino acids: CASRDRGLSNQPQHF.

The V and J genes are TRBV7-2 and TRBJ1-3; no definite D call. This CDR3 has 16 amino acids. Trimming took 1 base from V and 0 from J, leaving 10 bases between them. CDR1 and CDR2 from the germline V gene are SGHTA and FQGNSA. The CDR3, as DNA: TGTGCCAGCAGCTTAGGTCCTGGAGTCTCTGGAAACACCATATATTTT. Encoded protein: CASSLGPGVSGNTIYF. Together with reference TRBV7-2 and TRBJ1-3, the CDR3 gives the full variable domain: GAGVSQSPSNKVTEKGKDVELRCDPISGHTALYWYRQSLGQGLEFLIYFQGNSAPDKSGLPSDRFSAERTGGSVSTLTIQRTQQEDSAVYLCASSLGPGVSGNTIYFGEGSWLTVV.

The genes are TRBV6-5 and TRBJ2-3, with 9 bases aligning to TRBD2. Germline V gene data show CDR1 as MNHEY and CDR2 as SVGAGI. This CDR3 comprises 16 residues. The trim removed 5 bases at V and 2 bases at J, leaving 8 bases unmatched. The CDR3 here is CASSNLAGVATDTQYF. The CDR3 region has the DNA TGTGCCAGCAGTAACTTAGCGGGGGTCGCCACAGATACGCAGTATTTT.

This chain connects TRBV28 to TRBJ2-7; no firm D call. Looked up from germline, CDR1 is MDHEN and CDR2 is SYDVKM. Trimming removed 8 bases from V and 0 bases from J, with 14 bases in between. The length of the CDR3 is 14 residues. For the CDR3, the DNA is TGTGCCAGCCAACCGGGTCCTAGCTCCTACGAGCAGTACTTC. Amino acids: CASQPGPSSYEQYF.

The chain employs TRBV3-1 (or the pseudogene TRBV3-2) and TRBJ2-1; D is unclear. The CDR3 has 13 residues. Per germline, CDR1 LGHDT and CDR2 YNNKEL (reference sequence). The V gene lost 3 bases and the J gene lost 3 bases, with 6 bases spanning the gap. DNA for the CDR3: TGTGCCAGCAGCCATGCGAACTACAATGAGCAGTTCTTC. Amino acid sequence: CASSHANYNEQFF.

The gene calls are TRBV18 and TRBJ1-2; 12 nucleotides align to TRBD1. The J segment lost 7 bases and the V segment lost 6 bases, leaving 12 bases of the junction unmatched. CDR1 is KGHSH, CDR2 LQKENI, per germline. CDR3 size: 16 residues. The chain's CDR3 is CASSGLGQGAGGGYTF. As DNA, the CDR3 is TGTGCCAGCTCGGGATTGGGACAGGGGGCTGGCGGTGGCTACACCTTC.

This chain joins TRBV19 and TRBJ1-1, with no clear D. Trimming stripped 6 bases from V and 7 bases from J, with 12 bases between. CDR3 length: 12 amino acids. Germline CDR1 and CDR2: LNHDA and SQIVND (reference sequence). The CDR3 here is CASSHEHVEAFF. CDR3 nucleotides: TGTGCCAGTAGCCATGAACACGTTGAAGCTTTCTTT. The full variable domain, with the rest looked up from reference TRBV19 and TRBJ1-1, is DGGITQSPKYLFRKEGQNVTLSCEQNLNHDAMYWYRQDPGQGLRLIYYSQIVNDFQKGDIAEGYSVSREKKESFPLTVTSAQKNPTAFYLCASSHEHVEAFFGQGTRLTVV.

The count of this clone is one. V is TRBV2 and J is TRBJ1-2; no reliable D call. The CDR3 extends over 12 amino acids. Trimming took off 6 bases at V and 7 bases at J, with 12 bases between the two ends. CDR1 is SNHLY and CDR2 is FYNNEI in the germline V gene. CDR3 DNA sequence: TGTGCCAGCAGGGAGGCAGGCCTTGGCTACACCTTC. As protein: CASREAGLGYTF.

V is TRBV3-1 (or the pseudogene TRBV3-2) and J is TRBJ1-1, with TRBD1 matching 7 bases. V trimming: 1 base; J trimming: 6 bases; junction bases outside the gene matches: 8. Germline CDR1 LGHDT, CDR2 YNNKEL (reference sequence). CDR3 length equals 15 residues. CDR3 amino acids: CASSQASRGSPEAFF. The CDR3 DNA reads as TGTGCCAGCAGCCAAGCCAGCAGGGGGTCGCCTGAAGCTTTCTTT.

This clone has only a few counts. The chain carries TRBV27 and TRBJ2-7, with TRBD1 matching over 8 bases. The germline V gene has CDR1 MNHEY and CDR2 SMNVEV (reference sequence). CDR3 size: 16 residues. V lost 2 bases and J lost 3; bases outside the gene matches: 9. The CDR3 spells CASSLKSRTGNYEQYF. CDR3 bases: TGTGCCAGCAGTTTAAAGTCCCGGACAGGGAACTACGAGCAGTACTTC.

The chain has TRBV4-1 and TRBJ1-2; TRBD1 is a possible D gene (6 bases). The V gene's germline CDR1 is MGHRA and CDR2 YSYEKL. V lost 0 bases, J lost 4 bases, and 21 bases lay in between. CDR3 length: 18 residues. CDR3 nucleotide sequence: TGCGCCAGCAGCCAAGATCGGCAGCGGGGGGCGGGGAGCTATGGCTACACCTTC. It yields the protein CASSQDRQRGAGSYGYTF.

This sequence joins TRBV9 and TRBJ2-5, with TRBD2 identical over 11 bases. V lost 0 bases and J lost 10; bases outside the gene matches: 5. Germline assignment: CDR1 SGDLS and CDR2 YYNGEE. The CDR3 consists of 14 residues. CDR3 coding DNA: TGTGCCAGCAGCGTAGGGACTAGCGGGTCGGACCAGTACTTC. This encodes CASSVGTSGSDQYF.

The chain couples TRBV6-5 to TRBJ1-4; no clear D. The CDR3 length is 13 residues. Trimming took 5 bases from V and 7 from J, leaving 11 bases between them. Germline values: CDR1 MNHEY, CDR2 SVGAGI. The CDR3 is CASSPPQSEKLFF. The CDR3 DNA reads TGTGCCAGCAGTCCCCCCCAATCTGAAAAACTGTTTTTT.

The chain recombines TRBV20-1 with TRBJ1-2, with TRBD1 identical over 8 bases. Germline lookup yields CDR1 DFQATT and CDR2 SNEGSKA (reference sequence). Losses at the gene ends were 4 bases for V and 5 bases for J; bases not matched to a gene: 12. The CDR3 spans 15 residues. The CDR3 DNA reads TGCAGTGCTATTGACCAGGGGGCGGTGGATTATGGCTACACCTTC. This translates into CSAIDQGAVDYGYTF.

This sequence joins TRBV5-8 and TRBJ1-5, with D hard to call. Germline-derived CDR1 and CDR2 are SGHTS and YDEGEE. The CDR3 runs to 13 residues. V was pared by 0 bases and J by 6 bases, with 7 bases between. CDR3 region: CASSLAPGQPQHF. The CDR3 nucleotides are TGTGCCAGCAGCTTGGCCCCAGGTCAGCCCCAGCATTTT.

This sequence joins TRBV2 and TRBJ1-1, with D perhaps matching TRBD1 (5 bases). The CDR3 runs 15 residues. Germline V gene lookup returns CDR1 SNHLY and CDR2 FYNNEI. The V gene lost 6 bases and the J gene lost 11 bases, with 25 bases spanning the gap. CDR3: CASRKDQGATFEAFF. The CDR3 DNA sequence: TGTGCCAGCAGGAAGGACCAGGGCGCAACCTTCGAGGCTTTCTTT.